These T cell receptor beta chains were read from a single sample in a study of shared clonotypes between healthy human individuals. Method: immunoSEQ multiplex PCR; TCRdb's copy keeps in-frame clones and lacks some. The data contain about 600,000 clones, about 97% of them seen just once; the ten biggest clones take up 0.045% to 0.07%. Sequences were obtained from naive CD4+ T cells sorted from blood. The receptors derive from a woman in her 30s in good health. CDR3s include the opening cysteine and the closing phenylalanine or tryptophan. Fields, in order: V gene, J gene, clone size, D gene, CDR3 protein, CDR3 DNA. The D gene is left open where the match is weak. A clone size is listed for some rows: how often the clone was seen (once, few, many), or a class if it is expanded.

TRBV11-2	TRBJ2-7	.	TRBD2	CASSPTSGSSEQYF	TGTGCCAGCAGCCCGACTAGCGGGAGCTCCGAGCAGTACTTC
TRBV19	TRBJ2-1	.	.	CASSSLVGLYNEQFF	TGTGCCAGTAGTTCACTGGTAGGACTTTACAATGAGCAGTTCTTC
TRBV12-2	TRBJ2-5	.	.	CASRLVLSGNPLVGETQYF	TGTGCAAGTCGCTTAGTTTTGAGCGGGAACCCTCTGGTCGGAGAGACCCAGTACTTC
TRBV28	TRBJ2-7	once	TRBD2	CASSLFGTSSYEQYF	TGTGCCAGCAGTTTATTTGGGACTAGCTCCTACGAGCAGTACTTC
TRBV6-4	TRBJ2-1	once	.	CASSPTSGHGRGEQFF	TGTGCCAGCAGTCCCACGAGCGGGCACGGGCGGGGTGAGCAGTTCTTC
TRBV2	TRBJ1-2	.	.	CASSDEGPRGYTF	TGTGCCAGCAGTGATGAAGGCCCGAGGGGCTACACCTTC
TRBV5-1	TRBJ1-3	.	TRBD1	CASSLWQGATGNTIYF	TGCGCCAGCAGCTTGTGGCAGGGGGCTACTGGAAACACCATATATTTT
TRBV25-1	TRBJ2-1	once	.	CASSDPGRPTPYNEQFF	TGTGCCAGCAGTGACCCGGGACGGCCAACCCCTTACAATGAGCAGTTCTTC
TRBV13	TRBJ2-3	.	.	CASSPRGQADTQYF	TGTGCCAGCAGCCCCCGGGGGCAGGCAGATACGCAGTATTTT
TRBV20-1	TRBJ2-3	once	.	CSPATDTQYF	TGCAGTCCGGCCACAGATACGCAGTATTTT
TRBV11-2	TRBJ2-6	.	TRBD2	CASSTRTLAGTSGANVLTF	TGTGCCAGCAGCACCCGGACTCTAGCGGGAACCTCTGGGGCCAACGTCCTGACTTTC
TRBV7-8	TRBJ2-5	once	.	CASSPSGGETQYF	TGTGCCAGCAGTCCCTCTGGGGGGGAGACCCAGTACTTC
TRBV2	TRBJ2-7	.	TRBD1	CASSGVQGAYEQYF	TGTGCCAGCAGTGGGGTACAGGGGGCCTACGAGCAGTACTTC
TRBV27	TRBJ1-1	.	.	CASSSDSRTEAFF	TGTGCCAGCAGTTCAGACTCCAGGACTGAAGCTTTCTTT
TRBV30	TRBJ2-2	.	.	CAWAERTGELFF	TGTGCCTGGGCCGAGAGGACCGGGGAGCTGTTTTTT
TRBV30	TRBJ2-7	.	.	CAWGGGSGAYEQYF	TGTGCCTGGGGAGGAGGGAGTGGGGCCTACGAGCAGTACTTC